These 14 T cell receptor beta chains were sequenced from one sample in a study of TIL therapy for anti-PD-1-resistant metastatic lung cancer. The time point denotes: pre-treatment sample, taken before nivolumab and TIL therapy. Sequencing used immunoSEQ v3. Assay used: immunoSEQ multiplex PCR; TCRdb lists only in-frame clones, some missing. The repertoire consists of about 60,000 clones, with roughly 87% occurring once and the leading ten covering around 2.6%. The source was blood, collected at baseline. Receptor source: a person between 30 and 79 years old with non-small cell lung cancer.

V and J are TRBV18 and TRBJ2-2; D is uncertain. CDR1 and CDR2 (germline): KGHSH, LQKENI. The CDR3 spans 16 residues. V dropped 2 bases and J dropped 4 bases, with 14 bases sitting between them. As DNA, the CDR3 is TGTGCCAGCTCACCAATGACTTCGAGTGGCACCGGGGAGCTGTTTTTT. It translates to CASSPMTSSGTGELFF.

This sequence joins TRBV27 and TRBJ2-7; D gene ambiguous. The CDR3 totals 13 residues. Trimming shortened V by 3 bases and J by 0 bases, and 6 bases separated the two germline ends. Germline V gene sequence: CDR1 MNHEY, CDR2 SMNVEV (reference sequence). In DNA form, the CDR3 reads TGTGCCAGCAGTTTTGCACTCTCCTACGAGCAGTACTTC. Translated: CASSFALSYEQYF.

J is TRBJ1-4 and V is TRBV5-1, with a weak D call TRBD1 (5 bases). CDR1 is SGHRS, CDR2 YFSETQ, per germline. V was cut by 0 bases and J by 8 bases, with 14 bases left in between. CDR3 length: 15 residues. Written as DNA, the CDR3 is TGCGCCAGCAGCTTGGCCGGGGGGATTGGAGAAAAACTGTTTTTT. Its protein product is CASSLAGGIGEKLFF.

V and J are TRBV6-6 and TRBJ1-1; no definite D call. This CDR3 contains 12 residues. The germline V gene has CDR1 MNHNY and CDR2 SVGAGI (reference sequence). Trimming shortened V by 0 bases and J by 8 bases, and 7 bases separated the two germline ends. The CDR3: CASSYSGGEAFF. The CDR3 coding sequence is TGTGCCAGCAGTTACTCGGGAGGGGAAGCTTTCTTT.

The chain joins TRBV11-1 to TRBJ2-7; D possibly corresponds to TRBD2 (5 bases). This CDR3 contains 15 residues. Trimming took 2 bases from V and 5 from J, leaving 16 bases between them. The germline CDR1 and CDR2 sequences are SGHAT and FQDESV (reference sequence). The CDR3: CASSLNQASSHEQYF. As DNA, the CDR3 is TGTGCCAGCAGCTTAAATCAAGCTAGCAGCCACGAGCAGTACTTC.

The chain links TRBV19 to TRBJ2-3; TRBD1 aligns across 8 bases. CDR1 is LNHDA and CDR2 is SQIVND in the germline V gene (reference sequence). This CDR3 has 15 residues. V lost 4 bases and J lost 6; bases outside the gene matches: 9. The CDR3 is CASSKTGAVTDTQYF. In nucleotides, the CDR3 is TGTGCCAGTAGTAAGACAGGGGCGGTGACGGATACGCAGTATTTT. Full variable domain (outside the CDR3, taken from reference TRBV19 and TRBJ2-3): DGGITQSPKYLFRKEGQNVTLSCEQNLNHDAMYWYRQDPGQGLRLIYYSQIVNDFQKGDIAEGYSVSREKKESFPLTVTSAQKNPTAFYLCASSKTGAVTDTQYFGPGTRLTVL.

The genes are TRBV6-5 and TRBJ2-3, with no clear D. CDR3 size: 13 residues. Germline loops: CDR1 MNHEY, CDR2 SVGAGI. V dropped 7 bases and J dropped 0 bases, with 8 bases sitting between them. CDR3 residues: CASILDSTDTQYF. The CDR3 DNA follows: TGTGCCAGCATTTTAGACAGCACAGATACGCAGTATTTT.

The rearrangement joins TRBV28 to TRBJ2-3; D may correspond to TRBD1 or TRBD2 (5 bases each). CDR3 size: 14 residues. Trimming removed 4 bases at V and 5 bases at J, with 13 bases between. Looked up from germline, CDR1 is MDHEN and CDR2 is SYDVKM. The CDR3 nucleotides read TGTGCCAGCAGTTCCGGGGCAGGTGGAGATACGCAGTATTTT. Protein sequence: CASSSGAGGDTQYF.

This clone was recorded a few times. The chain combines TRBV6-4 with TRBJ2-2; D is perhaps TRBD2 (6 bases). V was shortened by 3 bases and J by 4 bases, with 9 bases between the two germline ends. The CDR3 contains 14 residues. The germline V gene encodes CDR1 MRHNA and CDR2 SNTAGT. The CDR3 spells CASSDYSGTGELFF. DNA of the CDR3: TGTGCCAGCAGTGATTATAGCGGCACCGGGGAGCTGTTTTTT.

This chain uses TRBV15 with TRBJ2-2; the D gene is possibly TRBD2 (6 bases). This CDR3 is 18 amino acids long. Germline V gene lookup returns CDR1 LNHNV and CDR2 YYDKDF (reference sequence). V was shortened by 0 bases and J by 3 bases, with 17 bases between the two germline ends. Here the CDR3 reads CATSREFVRSGDTGELFF. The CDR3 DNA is TGTGCCACCAGCAGAGAATTTGTCCGTAGCGGAGACACCGGGGAGCTGTTTTTT.

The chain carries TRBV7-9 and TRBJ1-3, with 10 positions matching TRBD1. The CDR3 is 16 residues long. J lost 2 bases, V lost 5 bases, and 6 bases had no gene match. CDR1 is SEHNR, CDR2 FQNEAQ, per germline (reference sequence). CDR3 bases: TGTGCCAGCAGCCCTCGACAGGGGGCTACTGGAAACACCATATATTTT. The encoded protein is CASSPRQGATGNTIYF.

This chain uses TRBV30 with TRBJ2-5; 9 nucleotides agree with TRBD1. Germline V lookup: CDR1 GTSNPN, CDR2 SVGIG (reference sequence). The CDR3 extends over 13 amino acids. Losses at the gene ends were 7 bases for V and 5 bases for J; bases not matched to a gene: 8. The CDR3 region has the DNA TGTGCCTTGAAACAGGGGGCGCTGGAGACCCAGTACTTC. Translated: CALKQGALETQYF.

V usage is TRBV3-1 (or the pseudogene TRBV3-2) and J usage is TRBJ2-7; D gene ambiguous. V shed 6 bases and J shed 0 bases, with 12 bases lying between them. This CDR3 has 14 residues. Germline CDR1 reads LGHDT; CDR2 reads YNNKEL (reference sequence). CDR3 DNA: TGTGCCAGCAGGATGACGACGGGCTCCTACGAGCAGTACTTC. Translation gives CASRMTTGSYEQYF.

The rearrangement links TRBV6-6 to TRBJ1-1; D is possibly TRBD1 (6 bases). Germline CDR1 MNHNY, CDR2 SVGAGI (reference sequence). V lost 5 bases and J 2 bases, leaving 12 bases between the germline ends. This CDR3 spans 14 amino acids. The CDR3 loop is CASSTRQVNTEAFF. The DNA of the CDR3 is TGTGCCAGCAGTACTAGACAGGTTAACACTGAAGCTTTCTTT.